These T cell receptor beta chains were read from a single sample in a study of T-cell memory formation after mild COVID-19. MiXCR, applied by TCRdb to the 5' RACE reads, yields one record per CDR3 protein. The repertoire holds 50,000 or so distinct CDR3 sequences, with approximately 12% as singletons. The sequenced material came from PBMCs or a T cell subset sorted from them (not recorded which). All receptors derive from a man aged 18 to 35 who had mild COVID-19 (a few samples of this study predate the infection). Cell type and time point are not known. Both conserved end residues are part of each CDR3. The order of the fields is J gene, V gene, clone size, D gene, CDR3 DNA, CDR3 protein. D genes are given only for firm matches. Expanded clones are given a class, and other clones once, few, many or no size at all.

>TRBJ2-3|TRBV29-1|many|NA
TGCAGCGTTGAGGGGCAGACAGATACGCAGTATTTT
CSVEGQTDTQYF
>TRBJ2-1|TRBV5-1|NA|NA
TGCGCCAGCAGCCCGGAGCAGGGAAGCTACAATGAGCAGTTCTTC
CASSPEQGSYNEQFF
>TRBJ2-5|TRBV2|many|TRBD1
TGTGCCAGCAGCGGACAGGCGAGGTCAGAGACCCAGTACTTC
CASSGQARSETQYF
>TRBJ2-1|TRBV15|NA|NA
TGTGCCACCAGCAGAGATCAGGCAGCTTTTGAGCAGTTCTTC
CATSRDQAAFEQFF
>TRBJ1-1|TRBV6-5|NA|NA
TGTGCCAGCAGTAGACACCGTAATGAAGCTTTCTTT
CASSRHRNEAFF
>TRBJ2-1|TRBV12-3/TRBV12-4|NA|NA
TGTGCCAGCAGTCCGCAGGCGGGGGCTGGTGAGCAGTTCTTC
CASSPQAGAGEQFF
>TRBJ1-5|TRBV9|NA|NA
TGTGCCAGCAGCGTAGGGGGCCTGGATCAGCCCCAGCATTTT
CASSVGGLDQPQHF
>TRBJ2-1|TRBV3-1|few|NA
TGTGCCAGCAGCCAAGATCGGGCAGAAACATCCTACAATGAGCAGTTCTTC
CASSQDRAETSYNEQFF
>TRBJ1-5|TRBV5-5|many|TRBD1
TGTGCCAGCAGGTCGGACAGGGGGCCGGGGCAGCCCCAGCATTTT
CASRSDRGPGQPQHF
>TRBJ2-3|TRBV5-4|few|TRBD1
TGTGCCAGCAGGCGGGACAGGGAGTCAGATACGCAGTATTTT
CASRRDRESDTQYF
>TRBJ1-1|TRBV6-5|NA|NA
TGTGCCAGCAGTTACTCGGGGCAGGGTGAAGCTTTCTTT
CASSYSGQGEAFF
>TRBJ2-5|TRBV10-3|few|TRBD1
TGTGCCACGGGACAGGGAGGAGAGACCCAGTACTTC
CATGQGGETQYF
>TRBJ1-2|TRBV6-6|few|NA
TGTGCCAGCAGTTACAGGGAAACCTATGGCTACACCTTC
CASSYRETYGYTF
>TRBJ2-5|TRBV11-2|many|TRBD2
TGTGCCAGCAGACATAGCGGGGGGGCTGCAGAGACCCAGTACTTC
CASRHSGGAAETQYF
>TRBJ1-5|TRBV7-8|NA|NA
TGTGCCAGCAGCTTAGCTGCAGGGAATCAGCCCCAGCATTTT
CASSLAAGNQPQHF
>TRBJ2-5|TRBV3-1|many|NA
TGTGCCAGCAGCCAAATGAGCGGCAGAGAGACCCAGTACTTC
CASSQMSGRETQYF
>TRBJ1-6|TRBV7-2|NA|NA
TGTTCCAGCAGCTTGGTGGGATATTCACCCCTCCACTTT
CSSSLVGYSPLHF
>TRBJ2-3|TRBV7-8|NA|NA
TGTGCCAGCAGCTTAGGCGGCGAAGATACGCAGTATTTT
CASSLGGEDTQYF
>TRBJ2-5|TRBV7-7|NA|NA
TGTGCTAGCAGCCCCAGACTAGTATCGGGGGAGACCCAGTACTTC
CASSPRLVSGETQYF
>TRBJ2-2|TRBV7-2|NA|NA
TGTGCCAGCAGCTGGTCCGGGGCCACGAACACCGGGGAGCTGTTTTTT
CASSWSGATNTGELFF
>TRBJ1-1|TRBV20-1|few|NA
TGCAGTGCTAGACGGAACTTGAACACTGAAGCTTTCTTT
CSARRNLNTEAFF
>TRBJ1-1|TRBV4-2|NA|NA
TGTGCCAGCAGCCAAGACGTGAAGAACACTGAAGCTTTCTTT
CASSQDVKNTEAFF
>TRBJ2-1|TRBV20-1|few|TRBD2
TGCAGTGCGGTGGGACTAGCGAACAATGAGCAGTTCTTC
CSAVGLANNEQFF
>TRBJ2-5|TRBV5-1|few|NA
TGCGCCAGCAGCTTACAGGGAGGGGAGGAAGAGACCCAGTACTTC
CASSLQGGEEETQYF
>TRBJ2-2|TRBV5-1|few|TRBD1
TGCGCCAGCAGCGAGAGACAGGGAAACACCGGGGAGCTGTTTTTT
CASSERQGNTGELFF
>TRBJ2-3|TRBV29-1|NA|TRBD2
TGCAGCGCGGGGGGAGGTGCAGATACGCAGTATTTT
CSAGGGADTQYF
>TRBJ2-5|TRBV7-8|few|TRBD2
TGTGCCAGCGCTTTTAGCGGGGGTTTCTTGGAGACCCAGTACTTC
CASAFSGGFLETQYF
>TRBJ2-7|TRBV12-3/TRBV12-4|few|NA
TGTGCCAGCAGCACAACAGGGAGGAGGTCCTACGAGCAGTACTTC
CASSTTGRRSYEQYF
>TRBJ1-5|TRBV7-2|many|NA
TGTGCCAGCAGCTTAGGACCGAATCAGCCCCAGCATTTT
CASSLGPNQPQHF
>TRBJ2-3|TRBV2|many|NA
TGTGCCAGCATACCGCGACAAACCGATACGCAGTATTTT
CASIPRQTDTQYF
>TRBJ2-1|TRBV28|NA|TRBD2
TGTGCCAGCAGTTCCCTAGCGGGCAGCTCCTACAATGAGCAGTTCTTC
CASSSLAGSSYNEQFF
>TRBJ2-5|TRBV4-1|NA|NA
TGCGCCAGCAGCCAAGCAGGACCAGAGACCCAGTACTTC
CASSQAGPETQYF
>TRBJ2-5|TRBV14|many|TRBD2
TGTGCCAGCAGCGCCCGAGTGGGACTAACTGTCCAAGAGACCCAGTACTTC
CASSARVGLTVQETQYF
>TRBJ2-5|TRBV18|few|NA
TGTGCCAGCTCAACGGAACGCGAGACCCAGTACTTC
CASSTERETQYF
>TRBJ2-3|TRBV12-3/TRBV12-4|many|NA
TGTGCCAGCAGTTCAGCCCACCAGCGGGCGCAGTATTTT
CASSSAHQRAQYF
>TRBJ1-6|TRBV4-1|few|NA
TGCGCCAGCAGCCAAGATAGGGGGGGGTTTAGGGATTCACCCCTCCACTTT
CASSQDRGGFRDSPLHF
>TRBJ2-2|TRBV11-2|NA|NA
TGTGCCAGCAGCTTAGGAGGGGGAAGGGGCGCCGGGGAGCTGTTTTTT
CASSLGGGRGAGELFF
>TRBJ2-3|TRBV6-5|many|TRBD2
TGTGCCAGCAGTGTGGTAGCGGGGGAGGGAGATACGCAGTATTTT
CASSVVAGEGDTQYF
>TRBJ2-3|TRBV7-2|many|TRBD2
TGTGCCAGCAGCCTCGGGGGGGGTGGGATCACAGATACGCAGTATTTT
CASSLGGGGITDTQYF
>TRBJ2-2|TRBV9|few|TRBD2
TGTGCCAGCAGCGTGACCGTCGGCCTAGCGGTCGGGGAGCTGTTTTTT
CASSVTVGLAVGELFF
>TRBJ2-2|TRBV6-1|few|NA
TGTGCCAGCCGTCCACACACCGGGGAGCTGTTTTTT
CASRPHTGELFF
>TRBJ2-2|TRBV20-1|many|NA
TGCAGTGCTAGAGATCGATTGGAGTTCACCGGGGAGCTGTTTTTT
CSARDRLEFTGELFF
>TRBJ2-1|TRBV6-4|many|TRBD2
TGTGCCAGCAGTGCTACTAGCGGGGGGGCAGGGAATGAGCAGTTCTTC
CASSATSGGAGNEQFF
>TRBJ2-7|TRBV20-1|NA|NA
TGCAGTGCTTCCCGGACAGCAAGCTCCTACGAGCAGTACTTC
CSASRTASSYEQYF
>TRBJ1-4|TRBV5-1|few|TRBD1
TGCGCCAGCAGCCCCAACAGGGGGCAATCTAATGAAAAACTGTTTTTT
CASSPNRGQSNEKLFF